This section outlines one TCR beta chain sequence together with its context. This record comes from a study of blood T cell repertoires in COVID-19. Study-wide background: PBMCs, B-cell-depleted T cells, or T cells provided the cDNA or gDNA that made up the material.

Here immunoSEQ multiplex PCR was the method, and the copy in TCRdb shows in-frame clones only, minus some. Here the sample spans over 130,000 clones, about 81% being singletons. This CDR3 is 14 amino acids long. The germline gives CDR1 SGHRS, CDR2 YFSETQ. The ends lost 3 bases at V and 3 bases at J; junction bases unmatched: 4. J is TRBJ2-7 and V is TRBV5-1; TRBD2 matches at 9 bases. The sequence came from a woman aged 80 or older with acute or convalescent COVID-19. Sequencing used peripheral blood. The chain's CDR3 is CASSSSGTYYEQYF. In DNA form, the CDR3 reads TGCGCCAGCAGCTCTAGCGGGACTTACTACGAGCAGTACTTC. The full variable domain, completed using reference TRBV5-1 and TRBJ2-7, is KAGVTQTPRYLIKTRGQQVTLSCSPISGHRSVSWYQQTPGQGLQFLFEYFSETQRNKGNFPGRFSGRQFSNSRSEMNVSTLELGDSALYLCASSSSGTYYEQYFGPGTRLTVT.